This record concerns one TCR beta chain sequence. The target antigen is unknown. The sample originates from a study of Tregs in tolerant kidney transplant recipients. General study findings and limits: Antigen-driven expansion was suggested because donor-specific Tregs expanded more than all Tregs in tolerant patients. Tregs expanded with activated donor B cells seemed most donor-specific. The small number of patients limits these findings pending further validation.

The repertoire was sequenced with immunoSEQ multiplex PCR; TCRdb's copy has only in-frame clones and lacks some. The sample shows some 21,000 clones, 81% of them seen only once. Related graft donors supplied nonmyeloablative bone marrow transplants, and mixed chimerism was transient. Thawed PBMCs were FACS-sorted into unstimulated CD4+CD25+CD127- regulatory T cells, CD4+CD25- non-regulatory cells, CD4 and CD8 cells. Source: CD8+ T cells from blood (PBMCs), taken 6 months after the transplant. The sequence was collected from a human patient who received a combined kidney and bone marrow transplant. Some T cells may possibly be graft donor cells.

The CDR3 nucleotides read TGTGCCAGTACCAATGGGGGGAGCGAGCAGTACTTC. Its translation: CASTNGGSEQYF. The chain uses TRBV19 and TRBJ2-7, with D perhaps matching TRBD2 (6 bases). The CDR3 totals 12 residues. Germline CDR1 reads LNHDA; CDR2 reads SQIVND (reference sequence). V was cut by 7 bases and J by 6 bases, with 13 bases left in between.